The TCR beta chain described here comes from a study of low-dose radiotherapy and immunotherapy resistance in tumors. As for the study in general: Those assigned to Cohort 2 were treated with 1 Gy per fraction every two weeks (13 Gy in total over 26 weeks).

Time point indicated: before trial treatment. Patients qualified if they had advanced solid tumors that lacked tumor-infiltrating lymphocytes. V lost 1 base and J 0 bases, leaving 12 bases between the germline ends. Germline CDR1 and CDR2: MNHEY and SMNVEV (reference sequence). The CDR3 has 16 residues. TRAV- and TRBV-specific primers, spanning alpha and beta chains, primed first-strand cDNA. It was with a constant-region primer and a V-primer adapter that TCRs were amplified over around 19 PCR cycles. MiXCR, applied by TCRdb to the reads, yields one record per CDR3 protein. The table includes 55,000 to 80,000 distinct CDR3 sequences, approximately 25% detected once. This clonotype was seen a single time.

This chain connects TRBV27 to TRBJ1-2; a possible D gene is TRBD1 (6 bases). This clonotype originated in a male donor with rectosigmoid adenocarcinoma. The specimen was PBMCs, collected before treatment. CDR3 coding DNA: TGTGCCAGCAGTTTATATGGGGAGGGGGCTAACTATGGCTACACCTTC. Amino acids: CASSLYGEGANYGYTF.